The TCR beta chain under discussion was sequenced for a study of T cell repertoires in cytomegalovirus infection. TCRdb called the reads again in MiXCR, with one record for every CDR3 protein. This repertoire shows roughly 570,000 distinct CDR3 sequences, about 39% found once; its top ten account for around 46%. Notes on this clonotype: Its antigen is currently unknown.

Trimming removed 4 bases from V and 4 bases from J; junction bases left unmatched: 4. The CDR3 spans 15 residues. Germline V gene data show CDR1 as MNHEY and CDR2 as SVGEGT. The sample consisted of cultured PBMCs, taken from culture after CMV antigen stimulation. The origin of this receptor is a human donor in good health (CMV status not recorded). Some clones in this sample may be carry-over from other donors' samples. The chain joins TRBV6-2 or TRBV6-3 to TRBJ2-1; TRBD2 agrees at 10 bases. The CDR3 coding sequence is TGTGCCAGCAGTTCTAAGCGGGAGGGGTACAATGAGCAGTTCTTC. Translated, it gives CASSSKREGYNEQFF.